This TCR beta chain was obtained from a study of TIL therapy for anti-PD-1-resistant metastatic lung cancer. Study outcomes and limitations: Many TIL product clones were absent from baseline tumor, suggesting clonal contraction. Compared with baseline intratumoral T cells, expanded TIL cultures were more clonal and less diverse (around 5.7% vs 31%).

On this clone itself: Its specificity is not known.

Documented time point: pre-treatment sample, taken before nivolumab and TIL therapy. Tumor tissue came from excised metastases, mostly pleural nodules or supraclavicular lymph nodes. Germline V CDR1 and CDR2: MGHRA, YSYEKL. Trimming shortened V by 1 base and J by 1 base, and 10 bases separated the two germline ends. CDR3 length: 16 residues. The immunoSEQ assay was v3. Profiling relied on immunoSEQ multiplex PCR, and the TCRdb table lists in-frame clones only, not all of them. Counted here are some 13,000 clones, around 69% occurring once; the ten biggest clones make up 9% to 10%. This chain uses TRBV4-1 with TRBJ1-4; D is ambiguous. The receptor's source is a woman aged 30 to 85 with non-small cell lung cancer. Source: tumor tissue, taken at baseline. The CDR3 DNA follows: TGCGCCAGCAGCCAAGGCTGGGGTGTAACTAATGAAAAACTGTTTTTT. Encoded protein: CASSQGWGVTNEKLFF.